Listed below are T cell receptor beta chains from one sample, sequenced in a study of T cell responses to AZD1222 COVID-19 vaccine. TCRdb's copy holds only in-frame clones and misses some; the assay was immunoSEQ multiplex PCR. The sample yields approximately 100,000 clones, around 90% seen once. The sequences come from peripheral blood, collected 28 days after the second AZD1222 dose. The receptors come from an adult who received the AZD1222 COVID-19 vaccine. CDR3s include the opening cysteine and the closing phenylalanine or tryptophan. The D gene is left open where the match is weak. Some rows mark clone size as missing; the rest say once, few, many or name a class of expanded clone.

clone size	V gene	J gene	D gene	CDR3 DNA	CDR3 protein
-	TRBV5-4	TRBJ2-3	TRBD2	TGTGCCAGCAGCTCCCGAGCGGGGAACACAGATACGCAGTATTTT	CASSSRAGNTDTQYF
-	TRBV12-3/TRBV12-4	TRBJ1-1	-	TGTGCCAGCAGAGTCAGCTTTACTGAAGCTTTCTTT	CASRVSFTEAFF
once	TRBV7-7	TRBJ2-1	TRBD1	TGTGCCAGCAGCTCGCCGGGACAGGGCTACAATGAGCAGTTCTTC	CASSSPGQGYNEQFF
-	TRBV6-6	TRBJ2-3	TRBD2	TGTGCCAGCAAATCCGGACTAGCGGGAGTCGGAGATACGCAGTATTTT	CASKSGLAGVGDTQYF
-	TRBV5-1	TRBJ2-7	TRBD1	TGCGCCAGCAGCTTGCAACAGGGGGCCTACGAGCAGTACTTC	CASSLQQGAYEQYF
-	TRBV7-2	TRBJ1-5	TRBD1	TGTGCCAGCAGCTTAGCGGACAGGGGTCAGCCCCAGCATTTT	CASSLADRGQPQHF
-	TRBV10-3	TRBJ1-2	-	TGTGCCATCAGTGGTTCAGGGTATCGTAGCTATGGCTACACCTTC	CAISGSGYRSYGYTF
-	TRBV9	TRBJ1-4	-	TGTGCCAGCAGCGTAGGGATGACAACTAATGAAAAACTGTTTTTT	CASSVGMTTNEKLFF
-	TRBV19	TRBJ2-2	TRBD2	TGTGCCAGTAGTTCCGCGCCTCGGACTAGCGGCGGGGAGCTGTTTTTT	CASSSAPRTSGGELFF
-	TRBV4-2	TRBJ1-1	TRBD1	TGTGCCAGCAGCCAAGATTTGACAGGGCGTCTCCGCGTGAACACTGAAGCTTTCTTT	CASSQDLTGRLRVNTEAFF
-	TRBV7-2	TRBJ2-7	TRBD2	TGTGCCAGCAGCTTAGTGAGTCTAGCGGGAGGGATCGAGCAGTACTTC	CASSLVSLAGGIEQYF
-	TRBV5-1	TRBJ1-6	TRBD1	TGCGCCAGCAGCTGGACGGGACAGGGGAATCGCGATTCACCCCTCCACTTT	CASSWTGQGNRDSPLHF
-	TRBV5-1	TRBJ1-1	-	TGCGCCAGCAGCTTGAACAGGGACACTGAAGCTTTCTTT	CASSLNRDTEAFF
-	TRBV12-5	TRBJ2-2	TRBD1	TGTGCTAGTGGTTTGACCTTGGACAGGGGGGGGACCGGGGAGCTGTTTTTT	CASGLTLDRGGTGELFF
-	TRBV6-5	TRBJ2-7	TRBD1	TGTGCCAGCAGTTACGAAGAGACAGGGTACTACGAGCAGTACTTC	CASSYEETGYYEQYF
-	TRBV4-2	TRBJ1-1	-	TGTGCCAGCAGCCAAGACTGGACCTACAGTAACACTGAAGCTTTCTTT	CASSQDWTYSNTEAFF
-	TRBV5-8	TRBJ1-2	TRBD1	TGTGCCAGCAGCACGAGGGGCGACAGGGCCTATGGCTACACCTTC	CASSTRGDRAYGYTF
-	TRBV2	TRBJ2-7	-	TGTGCCAGCATTGAACAGGGTCGGAGCGAGCAGTACTTC	CASIEQGRSEQYF
-	TRBV11-2	TRBJ2-7	-	TGTGCCAGCAGCTTAGATCCCAGTTCCTACGAGCAGTACTTC	CASSLDPSSYEQYF
-	TRBV18	TRBJ1-6	-	TGTGCCAGCTCCCCGACAGGACACACTTCACCCCTCCACTTT	CASSPTGHTSPLHF
-	TRBV5-6	TRBJ2-1	-	TGTGCCAGCAGCTTGGGGACGGGAGATCCAGACAATGAGCAGTTCTTC	CASSLGTGDPDNEQFF
-	TRBV5-1	TRBJ2-7	TRBD1	TGCGCCAGCAGCCCAGTCCCGTCAGGGGGCATGGACGAGCAGTACTTC	CASSPVPSGGMDEQYF
few	TRBV18	TRBJ2-7	TRBD2	TGTGCCAGCTCACCACCGAGAGGAAGCGGGGTCTACGAGCAGTACTTC	CASSPPRGSGVYEQYF
-	TRBV19	TRBJ1-6	TRBD1	TGTGCCAGTAGTTTTGACAGGGAGAACTCACCCCTCCACTTT	CASSFDRENSPLHF
-	TRBV6-5	TRBJ2-1	TRBD2	TGTGCCAGCAAGACTAGCGGGAGTGCCCACAATGAGCAGTTCTTC	CASKTSGSAHNEQFF
-	TRBV27	TRBJ2-6	-	TGTGCCAGCAGTTTATCCACCGGCCTGACAGGTTCTGGGGCCAACGTCCTGACTTTC	CASSLSTGLTGSGANVLTF
once	TRBV6-5	TRBJ1-3	TRBD1	TGTGCCACTGCGACAGGGGGCTCTGGAAACACCATATATTTT	CATATGGSGNTIYF
-	TRBV3-1/TRBV3-2	TRBJ2-7	-	TGTGCCAGCAGCCCGCCGCAGGGATCCTACGAGCAGTACTTC	CASSPPQGSYEQYF
once	TRBV6-1	TRBJ2-5	TRBD2	TGTGCCAGCAGTGAAAGGGCTACCGGACTAGCGGGAAAAGAGACCCAGTACTTC	CASSERATGLAGKETQYF
-	TRBV9	TRBJ2-3	TRBD2	TGTGCCAGCAGCGTAGATGGACTAGCGGGAGGGACAGATACGCAGTATTTT	CASSVDGLAGGTDTQYF
-	TRBV19	TRBJ2-7	TRBD2	TGTGCCAGTAGACCGGGACTAGCATCCTACGAGCAGTACTTC	CASRPGLASYEQYF
-	TRBV30	TRBJ1-1	-	TGTGCCTGGAGTGTCATAAACACTGAAGCTTTCTTT	CAWSVINTEAFF
-	TRBV9	TRBJ2-3	-	TGTGCCAGCAGCGTCGGTGAGCGGGGCACAGATACGCAGTATTTT	CASSVGERGTDTQYF
-	TRBV2	TRBJ1-1	-	TGTGCCAGCACCCTCGGGGGGAATGAAGCTTTCTTT	CASTLGGNEAFF
-	TRBV9	TRBJ1-5	-	TGTGCCAGCAGCGTAGATGGTGCCAGGTATCAGCCCCAGCATTTT	CASSVDGARYQPQHF
-	TRBV5-5	TRBJ2-1	TRBD1	TGTGCCAGCAGCTCACAGGGGTACAATGAGCAGTTCTTC	CASSSQGYNEQFF
-	TRBV28	TRBJ1-1	TRBD1	TGTGCCAGCGCGCAGGACAGGGGAACTGAAGCTTTCTTT	CASAQDRGTEAFF
-	TRBV5-1	TRBJ2-3	-	TGCGCCAGCAGCTTGGTGGAGACAGAGGCCCCAGATACGCAGTATTTT	CASSLVETEAPDTQYF
-	TRBV19	TRBJ1-3	TRBD1	TGTGCCAGTAGTACGGACAGGGGAATTGGAAACACCATATATTTT	CASSTDRGIGNTIYF
-	TRBV5-1	TRBJ2-5	-	TGCGCCAGCAGCTTGGGGCCGCAAGAGACCCAGTACTTC	CASSLGPQETQYF
once	TRBV7-2	TRBJ2-5	-	TGTGCCAGCAGCACTGGAGGCATGGCTCGGGAGACCCAGTACTTC	CASSTGGMARETQYF
-	TRBV19	TRBJ1-4	-	TGTGCCAGTAGTTTCGGACGGGTTACTAATGAAAAACTGTTTTTT	CASSFGRVTNEKLFF
-	TRBV30	TRBJ1-6	-	TGTGCCTGGACAAAGGGCAGGGATAATTCACCCCTCCACTTT	CAWTKGRDNSPLHF
-	TRBV12-5	TRBJ2-5	TRBD1	TGTGCTAGTGCATGGACAGGGATAGGAGAGACCCAGTACTTC	CASAWTGIGETQYF
-	TRBV24-1	TRBJ2-7	TRBD2	TGTGCCACCGCAAGTGGGGGGGTCTACGAGCAGTACTTC	CATASGGVYEQYF
-	TRBV7-3	TRBJ2-1	TRBD2	TGTGCCAGCAGCTCCACAAGGACTAGCGAGCAGTTCTTC	CASSSTRTSEQFF
-	TRBV18	TRBJ2-1	-	TGTGCCAGCTCACCACCGGACAGTTACAATGAGCAGTTCTTC	CASSPPDSYNEQFF
-	TRBV6-5	TRBJ1-6	-	TGTGCCGCCCGGGGCTTTAATTCACCCCTCCACTTT	CAARGFNSPLHF
-	TRBV19	TRBJ1-2	TRBD1	TGTGCCAGCCTTCCACAGGGGGCTAGGAACTATGGCTACACCTTC	CASLPQGARNYGYTF
-	TRBV18	TRBJ2-7	-	TGTGCCAGCTCATATCAGGGACGGTTCTACGAGCAGTACTTC	CASSYQGRFYEQYF
-	TRBV4-1	TRBJ1-4	-	TGCGCCAGCAGCCAAGAGTACAGGATCGGTGAAAAACTGTTTTTT	CASSQEYRIGEKLFF